This T cell receptor (beta chain) was identified in a study of blood T cell repertoires in COVID-19. Study as a whole: Sources were T cells, B-cell-depleted T cells, or PBMCs; the material itself was cDNA or gDNA.

Study processing details: Using reference gene primer amplification, nucleated cell counts were estimated. Profiling relied on immunoSEQ multiplex PCR, and the TCRdb table lists in-frame clones only, not all of them. The V and J calls and clone size were taken over from that table, and D and trimming were inferred from the DNA. This table has 180,000 or so clones, 86% appearing once. Germline CDR1 is MRHNA and CDR2 is SNTAGT. The CDR3 length is 14 residues. Trimming left V 2 bases short and J 5 bases short, with 12 bases between. The TCR was taken from a woman of 80 years or more in a cohort sampled during active or convalescent COVID-19. The chain couples TRBV6-4 to TRBJ1-1; TRBD1 might be the D (6 bases). The sequenced sample consisted of peripheral blood. DNA of the CDR3: TGTGCCAGCAGTGACAGAGAAGGGGGTACTGAAGCTTTCTTT. It encodes CASSDREGGTEAFF.